The clone carrying this TCR beta chain has more than one count but fewer than ten. Its specificity is unknown. This entry belongs to a study of Ad26.COV2.S vaccination and SARS-CoV-2 variants. Study context: Into the muscle, Ad26.COV2.S was dosed once or twice, 56 days apart.

Here immunoSEQ multiplex PCR was the method, and the copy in TCRdb shows in-frame clones only, minus some. The table records about 350,000 clones, approximately 84% of them present only once. The study's findings and limits: Possibly, TCR breadth and depth analyses underestimated total T cell responses.

Treatment specified: some 20 received Ad26.COV2.S at low or high dose, single or two shots; about 5 received placebo; per-sample allocation not given. Samples were taken on day 63 after the first vaccine or placebo injection. Trimming shortened V by 1 base and J by 5 bases, and 14 bases separated the two germline ends. The CDR3 has 15 amino acids. Germline values: CDR1 SGHVS, CDR2 FNYEAQ. V usage is TRBV7-6 and J usage is TRBJ2-5; possibly TRBD1 for D (5 bases). The sample was peripheral blood, taken in a trial of Ad26.COV2.S vaccine versus placebo. The TCR comes from a person between 18 and 59 years old who received the Ad26.COV2.S COVID-19 vaccine or a placebo. The chain's CDR3 is CASSLGGGLGETQYF. CDR3 in DNA: TGTGCCAGCAGCTTAGGGGGCGGTCTAGGGGAGACCCAGTACTTC.